This TCR beta chain was documented in a study of T-cell memory formation after mild COVID-19. Whole-study context: TCR clusters largely stayed donor specific. Study results and caveats: Still unconfirmed is whether the second-wave clones peaking on day 37 recognized SARS-CoV-2.

V shed 4 bases and J shed 5 bases, with 12 bases lying between them. CDR3 size: 13 residues. A word on this clonotype: The target antigen is unknown.

TCRdb passed the 5' RACE reads through MiXCR, listing each CDR3 protein once. The sample yields 400,000 to 500,000 distinct CDR3 sequences, around 18% seen once. The clonotype comes from an adult woman who had mild COVID-19 (a few samples of this study predate the infection). Cell type and time point are not known. The chain is built from TRBV12-3 or TRBV12-4 and TRBJ2-7; D gene unclear. Sequencing used PBMCs or a T cell subset sorted from them (not recorded which). CDR3 coding DNA: TGTGCCAGCAGTTACACCCTGGGGAACGAGCAGTACTTC. Protein product: CASSYTLGNEQYF.